The present TCR beta chain was sequenced within a study of identical twins. A universal primer site arose from template switching, and cDNA bore unique molecular identifiers. From the 5' RACE reads, TCRdb called clonotypes with MiXCR, one entry per CDR3 protein. The sample has 750,000 to 950,000 distinct CDR3 sequences, approximately 13% seen once. This clonotype has a handful of counts. The antigen is unknown. Study conclusions and caveats: Fewer insertions marked abundant cord blood beta clonotypes; young adult naive trended weakly, memory not at all. For monozygotic twins, models underestimated out-of-frame TCR alpha sharing. Its conclusions, products of cross-sectional statistical analysis, did not come from following the same donors.

CDR3 size: 11 residues. From germline, CDR1 is DFQATT and CDR2 SNEGSKA (reference sequence). The sample was also linked to a second study, of yellow fever vaccine responses in identical twins.

The chain couples TRBV20-1 to TRBJ1-1; no clear D gene. The sequenced sample was PBMCs. This receptor was identified in a woman between 18 and 29 years old in good health. CDR3 protein: CSHTENTEAFF. CDR3 DNA sequence: TGCAGCCATACGGAGAACACTGAAGCTTTCTTT.